The subject of this entry is one T cell receptor (beta chain). The data derive from a study of blood T cell repertoires in COVID-19. Assay: immunoSEQ multiplex PCR; the TCRdb copy retains only in-frame clones and omits some. In the table there are around 390,000 clones, approximately 87% of which are singletons. The clonotype comes from a woman aged 45-59 years who had recovered from COVID-19. Sample: PBMCs or T cells enriched from blood (not recorded which).

CDR3 coding DNA: TGTGCCAGCAGCTTAGGATTCAGCGGTATACCCGAGGAGCAGTACTTC. This gives the protein CASSLGFSGIPEEQYF. The chain uses TRBV11-2 and TRBJ2-7, with D perhaps matching TRBD2 (5 bases). The germline V gene encodes CDR1 SGHAT and CDR2 FQNNGV. The CDR3 runs to 16 residues. The germline V and J ends were trimmed by 1 base and 7 bases, with 20 bases remaining between them.